A single sample is the source of the 31 T cell receptor beta chains below, sequenced in a study of blood T cells in healthy people across ages. With a J-beta primer mix and a sample-barcoded 5' primer, a second PCR ran roughly 7 to 11 cycles. MiXCR, applied by TCRdb to the 5' RACE reads, yields one record per CDR3 protein. In the table there are around 800,000 distinct CDR3 sequences, roughly 25% of which are singletons. These data were likewise used in another study, on T cells of mothers and their children.

The material sequenced was blood. These receptors originate from a boy between 10 and 17 years old in good health.

The rearrangement uses TRBV20-1 and TRBJ2-1; perhaps TRBD2 as D (5 bases). The CDR3 has 16 amino acids. V was trimmed by 6 bases and J by 1 base, leaving 19 bases between them. The germline V gene has CDR1 DFQATT and CDR2 SNEGSKA (reference sequence). This CDR3 is CSALVSGAPSYNEQFF. CDR3 coding DNA: TGCAGTGCGCTTGTAAGCGGAGCACCTTCCTACAATGAGCAGTTCTTC.

The J gene is TRBJ2-7, the V gene TRBV6-5; TRBD1 agrees at 11 bases. Trimming at V came to 6 bases and at J to 4 bases, leaving 8 bases not matched to a gene. Germline loops: CDR1 MNHEY, CDR2 SVGAGI. The CDR3 covers 15 residues. The DNA of the CDR3 is TGTGCCAGCAGCACCCCGGGACAGGGGGTTTACGAGCAGTACTTC. Its protein product is CASSTPGQGVYEQYF.

This clonotype was observed a handful of times. The chain links TRBV10-3 to TRBJ2-1; 11 bases map to TRBD2. After removal of 2 bases from V and 4 bases from J, the junction contained 4 bases not matched to a gene. CDR1 ENHRY and CDR2 SYGVKD come from the germline V gene. The CDR3 runs 16 residues. The chain's CDR3 is CAISEASGGSYNEQFF. CDR3 DNA: TGTGCCATCAGTGAGGCTAGCGGGGGGAGTTACAATGAGCAGTTCTTC.

This clonotype was seen a single time. The CDR3 loop is CASRPDRPSTDTQYF. The CDR3 nucleotides read TGTGCCAGCAGACCCGACAGGCCAAGCACAGATACGCAGTATTTT. The chain couples TRBV12-3 or TRBV12-4 to TRBJ2-3; possible D gene TRBD1, 6 bases. The V end lost 6 bases, the J end lost 0 bases, and 13 bases lay between the germline ends. CDR3 length equals 15 residues.

This clonotype was counted between two and nine times. The chain recombines TRBV7-6 with TRBJ1-1; D gene unclear. Trimming cost V 0 bases and J 6 bases, with 5 bases left between them. CDR3 length: 12 residues. From germline, CDR1 is SGHVS and CDR2 FNYEAQ. The CDR3 DNA reads TGTGCCAGCAGCTTAGCGGGGTCTGAAGCTTTCTTT. It codes for CASSLAGSEAFF.

This rearrangement joins TRBV29-1 to TRBJ2-1, with 7 positions matching TRBD1. The CDR3 is 13 residues long. Germline V CDR1 and CDR2: SQVTM, ANQGSEA. The junction had 8 bases not matched to a gene; V was cut back by 7 bases and J by 5 bases. The CDR3 coding sequence is TGCAGCGCGGGACAGAACCTTAACAATGAGCAGTTCTTC. It encodes CSAGQNLNNEQFF.

This clonotype has a handful of counts. This chain connects TRBV7-6 to TRBJ2-7, with a weak D call TRBD2 (5 bases). The germline V gene encodes CDR1 SGHVS and CDR2 FNYEAQ. V was shortened by 1 base and J by 1 base, with 11 bases between the two germline ends. The CDR3 has 15 residues. CDR3 bases: TGTGCCAGCAGCTTAGTTTATCGGGGATCCTACGAGCAGTACTTC. Translated, it gives CASSLVYRGSYEQYF.

V usage is TRBV4-1 and J usage is TRBJ2-2, with 7 bases matching TRBD1. CDR1 and CDR2 (germline): MGHRA, YSYEKL. CDR3 length equals 15 residues. Trimming took 3 bases from V and 6 from J; bases not matched to a gene: 7. CDR3 protein: CASSQGQSTAGELFF. The CDR3 nucleotides read TGCGCCAGCAGCCAGGGACAGTCCACCGCCGGGGAGCTGTTTTTT.

V usage is TRBV28 and J usage is TRBJ1-4, with D tentatively TRBD1 (6 bases). Trimming took 7 bases from V and 8 from J, leaving 20 bases between them. Germline V lookup: CDR1 MDHEN, CDR2 SYDVKM. CDR3 length: 15 residues. The CDR3 loop is CASTTGVGGGEKLFF. The CDR3 bases are TGTGCCAGCACCACGGGGGTAGGGGGGGGAGAAAAACTGTTTTTT.

The sample holds a few counts of this clonotype. The gene calls are TRBV12-5 and TRBJ1-1, with 7 bases matching TRBD1. CDR1 is LGHNT and CDR2 is FRNRAP in the germline V gene. V shed 1 base and J 8 bases; nucleotides not matched to a gene: 4. The CDR3 is 13 amino acids. Here the CDR3 reads CASGLDRGREAFF. The DNA for the CDR3 is TGTGCTAGTGGTTTGGACAGGGGCAGGGAAGCTTTCTTT.

This clonotype was picked up a small number of times. V usage is TRBV3-1 and J usage is TRBJ2-6; no clear D gene. This CDR3 is 18 amino acids long. Germline CDR1 is LGHDT and CDR2 is YNNKEL (reference sequence). The germline V and J ends were trimmed by 0 bases and 0 bases, with 12 bases remaining between them. The CDR3 loop is CASSQEVTELSGANVLTF. In nucleotides, the CDR3 is TGTGCCAGCAGCCAAGAAGTGACGGAACTCTCTGGGGCCAACGTCCTGACTTTC.

This clonotype was counted between two and nine times. The gene calls are TRBV20-1 and TRBJ2-3; D tentatively fits TRBD1 or TRBD2 (7 bases each). Germline assignment: CDR1 DFQATT and CDR2 SNEGSKA (reference sequence). With 2 bases removed from V and 0 bases from J, the gap between germline ends came to 9 bases. The length of the CDR3 is 14 residues. The CDR3 DNA is TGCAGTGCTAGACAGGGGGGGAGCACAGATACGCAGTATTTT. This translates into CSARQGGSTDTQYF.

On this clonotype: One end of the junction fails to match germline, which may point to a read error. The chain employs TRBV10-3 and TRBJ2-7; D remains unclear. From germline, CDR1 is ENHRY and CDR2 SYGVKD. This CDR3 contains 11 residues. The CDR3 region is CAISDVDIQKF. CDR3 DNA: TGTGCCATCAGTGACGTCGACATCCAGAAATTC.

This clonotype is a singleton in its sample. The chain employs TRBV30 and TRBJ2-7; D not resolved. Trimming left V 4 bases short and J 0 bases short, with 13 bases between. The germline gives CDR1 GTSNPN, CDR2 SVGIG (reference sequence). CDR3 length equals 14 residues. In nucleotides, the CDR3 is TGTGCCTGGAAACCCGTAGTCTTCTCCTACGAGCAGTACTTC. Protein: CAWKPVVFSYEQYF.

The table lists this clonotype with a few counts. The V and J genes are TRBV6-1 and TRBJ1-4; TRBD1 agrees at 8 bases. V gave up 7 bases and J gave up 7 bases; unmatched junction bases: 11. This CDR3 spans 15 amino acids. Germline V gene sequence: CDR1 MNHNS, CDR2 SASEGT. CDR3 protein: CASTDRQGSTEKLFF. The CDR3 nucleotides read TGTGCCAGCACCGACCGACAGGGGAGTACTGAAAAACTGTTTTTT.

The chain combines TRBV20-1 with TRBJ2-5, with D unclear. The germline gives CDR1 DFQATT, CDR2 SNEGSKA (reference sequence). V lost 5 bases, J lost 7 bases, and 8 bases lay in between. This CDR3 spans 10 amino acids. This CDR3 reads CSAGFGTQYF. For the CDR3, the DNA is TGCAGTGCTGGATTTGGGACCCAGTACTTC.

CDR3 in amino acids: CSARQGRYAQYF. Here the CDR3 DNA reads TGCAGTGCTAGACAGGGGCGCTACGCCCAGTACTTC. The chain joins TRBV20-1 to TRBJ2-5, with D possibly TRBD1 on 6 matching bases. V lost 2 bases, J lost 9 bases, and 13 bases lay in between. CDR1 and CDR2 from the germline V gene are DFQATT and SNEGSKA (reference sequence). The CDR3 covers 12 residues.

J is TRBJ2-1 and V is TRBV9, with TRBD2 matching 7 bases. The V gene's germline CDR1 is SGDLS and CDR2 YYNGEE. Trimming cost V 1 base and J 2 bases; bases outside gene matches: 3. This CDR3 has 15 residues. The CDR3: CASSVSGAAYNEQFF. The DNA of the CDR3 is TGTGCCAGCAGCGTAAGCGGGGCAGCCTACAATGAGCAGTTCTTC.

This clonotype was detected only a few times. This rearrangement joins TRBV9 to TRBJ2-2; possibly TRBD1 for D (5 bases). V lost 2 bases and J lost 0, with 11 bases in between. Germline V gives CDR1 SGDLS, CDR2 YYNGEE. The CDR3 totals 16 residues. The CDR3 nucleotides read TGTGCCAGCAGCGTCAGTGGACATACGAACACCGGGGAGCTGTTTTTT. Translating gives CASSVSGHTNTGELFF.

This chain connects TRBV5-5 to TRBJ2-1, with D possibly TRBD2 on 6 matching bases. CDR1 is SGHKS and CDR2 is YYEKEE in the germline V gene (reference sequence). This CDR3 is built from 13 residues. Trimming removed 0 bases from V and 9 bases from J, with 10 bases in between. The CDR3 is CASSLVGGAEQFF. The DNA of the CDR3 is TGTGCCAGCAGCTTGGTTGGAGGGGCTGAGCAGTTCTTC.

This chain joins TRBV7-9 and TRBJ2-5, with D possibly TRBD2 on 6 matching bases. V shed 3 bases and J shed 1 base, with 15 bases lying between them. The germline V gene has CDR1 SEHNR and CDR2 FQNEAQ (reference sequence). This CDR3 has 16 amino acids. The CDR3 coding sequence is TGTGCCAGCAGCTTCCCGACTAGTCCCACCCAAGAGACCCAGTACTTC. This translates into CASSFPTSPTQETQYF.

The rearrangement uses TRBV4-1 and TRBJ1-1; tentative D call: TRBD1 (5 bases). The CDR3 runs to 16 residues. Deletions cut 0 bases from V and 3 bases from J, with 14 bases between. Germline V gene sequence: CDR1 MGHRA, CDR2 YSYEKL. The CDR3 sequence: CASSQDSELGDTEAFF. The CDR3 DNA reads as TGCGCCAGCAGCCAAGATTCAGAGTTGGGGGACACTGAAGCTTTCTTT.

The J gene is TRBJ2-1, the V gene TRBV5-5, with D possibly being TRBD2 (7 bases). The CDR3 loop spans 17 amino acids. CDR1 and CDR2 from the germline V gene are SGHKS and YYEKEE (reference sequence). Trimming stripped 3 bases from V and 9 bases from J, with 25 bases between. The CDR3 nucleotides read TGTGCCAGCAGCTCTCGGACTAGTGGGGGGGCAAGGTCTGAGCAGTTCTTC. It is translated as CASSSRTSGGARSEQFF.

This chain links TRBV6-6 with TRBJ2-5, with 7 bases aligning to TRBD1. Near its end, the DNA agrees better with TRBJ2-7, so the J call may be wrong. CDR1 and CDR2 (germline): MNHNY, SVGAGI (reference sequence). The CDR3 runs 15 residues. The CDR3 sequence: CASSPRQGDLYEQYF. CDR3 DNA: TGTGCCAGCAGTCCTAGACAGGGAGACCTCTACGAGCAGTACTTC.

The CDR3 reads CASSQVPGGANVLTF. The CDR3 DNA reads as TGCGCCAGCAGCCAAGTACCGGGAGGGGCCAACGTCCTGACTTTC. V gene TRBV4-1 combines with J gene TRBJ2-6, with D possibly matching TRBD2 (5 bases). Germline lookup yields CDR1 MGHRA and CDR2 YSYEKL. This CDR3 comprises 15 residues. Trimming removed 1 base at V and 4 bases at J, with 8 bases between.

The chain combines TRBV20-1 with TRBJ2-7, with TRBD2 matching 7 bases. This CDR3 contains 14 residues. CDR1 and CDR2 (germline): DFQATT, SNEGSKA (reference sequence). The trim removed 0 bases at V and 2 bases at J, leaving 4 bases unmatched. The CDR3 DNA reads as TGCAGTGCTAGAGATTGGGAGGGGCCCTACGAGCAGTACTTC. Its translation: CSARDWEGPYEQYF.

At least ten counts were recorded for this clonotype. Its ends do not fully match the called genes, so a read error is possible. The chain links TRBV5-1 to TRBJ2-2; weak D call: TRBD1 (6 bases). From germline, CDR1 is SGHRS and CDR2 YFSETQ. CDR3 length equals 14 residues. CDR3 DNA: TGTGCCAGCAGCCTACAGGGGAACACCGGGGAGCTGTTTTTT. Its translation is CASSLQGNTGELFF.

The genes are TRBV2 and TRBJ2-2; 9 bases are a match to TRBD2. Trimming at V came to 6 bases and at J to 8 bases, leaving 13 bases not matched to a gene. Germline V gene lookup returns CDR1 SNHLY and CDR2 FYNNEI. This CDR3 comprises 16 residues. The CDR3 here is CASRQLAGPLTGELFF. The CDR3 DNA is TGTGCCAGCAGGCAGCTAGCGGGACCCCTCACGGGGGAGCTGTTTTTT.

The chain links TRBV20-1 to TRBJ1-1; TRBD1 matches at 8 bases. Germline V gene sequence: CDR1 DFQATT, CDR2 SNEGSKA (reference sequence). This CDR3 contains 14 residues. V was pared by 5 bases and J by 3 bases, with 8 bases of the junction left unmatched. The CDR3 DNA reads TGCAGTGCTTCCCAGGGGGCAGGGGACACTGAAGCTTTCTTT. This translates into CSASQGAGDTEAFF.

The rearrangement joins TRBV20-1 to TRBJ1-1; perhaps TRBD1 as D (5 bases). The CDR3 is 13 residues long. V lost 6 bases and J lost 2, with 13 bases in between. Germline-derived CDR1 and CDR2 are DFQATT and SNEGSKA (reference sequence). Written as DNA, the CDR3 is TGCAGTGCAGCGGGACGGGTAAACACTGAAGCTTTCTTT. Amino acids: CSAAGRVNTEAFF.

This clonotype has a handful of counts. The V gene is TRBV6-2 or TRBV6-3, the J gene TRBJ2-3, with D perhaps matching TRBD2 (7 bases). Germline V gives CDR1 MNHEY, CDR2 SVGEGT. V lost 10 bases and J lost 2, with 16 bases in between. This CDR3 contains 14 residues. The CDR3 DNA follows: TGTGCCACCCTCCGGGGGGCTGACACAGATACGCAGTATTTT. Its translation is CATLRGADTDTQYF.